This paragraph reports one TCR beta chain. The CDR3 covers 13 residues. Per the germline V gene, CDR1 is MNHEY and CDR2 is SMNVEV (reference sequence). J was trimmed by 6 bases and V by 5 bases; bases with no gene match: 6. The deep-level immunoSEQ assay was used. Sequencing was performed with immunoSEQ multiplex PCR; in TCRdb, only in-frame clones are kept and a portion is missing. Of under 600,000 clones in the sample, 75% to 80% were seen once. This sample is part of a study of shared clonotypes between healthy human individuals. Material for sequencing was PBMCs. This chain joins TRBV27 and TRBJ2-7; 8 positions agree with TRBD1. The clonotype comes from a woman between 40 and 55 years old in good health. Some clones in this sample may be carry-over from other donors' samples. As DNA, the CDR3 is TGTGCCAGCAGTCTCGGACAGGGCTCCGAGCAGTACTTC. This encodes CASSLGQGSEQYF.